Below are 30 T cell receptor beta chains sequenced from a single sample in a study of blood T cell repertoires in COVID-19. Here immunoSEQ multiplex PCR was the method, and the copy in TCRdb shows in-frame clones only, minus some. The sample lists 95,000 to 110,000 clones; around four fifths were seen once. The sequenced sample consisted of peripheral blood. These receptors were taken from a man between 65 and 85 years old with acute or convalescent COVID-19.

The chain carries TRBV15 and TRBJ1-1; D possibly corresponds to TRBD1 (5 bases). Trimming took off 5 bases at V and 0 bases at J, with 13 bases between the two ends. The CDR3 runs 15 residues. CDR1 is LNHNV, CDR2 YYDKDF, per germline (reference sequence). CDR3 sequence: CATSAGRVMNTEAFF. CDR3 DNA sequence: TGTGCCACCAGCGCGGGACGGGTAATGAACACTGAAGCTTTCTTT. Full variable domain (outside the CDR3, taken from reference TRBV15 and TRBJ1-1): DAMVIQNPRYQVTQFGKPVTLSCSQTLNHNVMYWYQQKSSQAPKLLFHYYDKDFNNEADTPDNFQSRRPNTSFCFLDIRSPGLGDTAMYLCATSAGRVMNTEAFFGQGTRLTVV.

This rearrangement joins TRBV7-6 to TRBJ2-7; TRBD2 is a possible D gene (6 bases). Germline values: CDR1 SGHVS, CDR2 FNYEAQ. The V and J ends lost 1 base and 2 bases respectively, with 12 bases between them. This CDR3 region has 15 residues. The CDR3 here is CASSLGGGVTYEQYF. CDR3 bases: TGTGCCAGCAGCTTAGGGGGCGGGGTTACCTACGAGCAGTACTTC. The variable domain in full, with the rest retrieved from reference TRBV7-6 and TRBJ2-7, is GAGVSQSPRYKVTKRGQDVALRCDPISGHVSLYWYRQALGQGPEFLTYFNYEAQQDKSGLPNDRFSAERPEGSISTLTIQRTEQRDSAMYRCASSLGGGVTYEQYFGPGTRLTVT.

The gene calls are TRBV19 and TRBJ2-3, with 7 bases matching TRBD2. Germline V lookup: CDR1 LNHDA, CDR2 SQIVND (reference sequence). The CDR3 contains 16 residues. V lost 6 bases, J lost 0 bases, and 9 bases stayed unmatched. CDR3: CASSPWGGTSTDTQYF. The DNA for the CDR3 is TGTGCCAGTAGCCCTTGGGGGGGAACTAGCACAGATACGCAGTATTTT.

V is TRBV7-6 and J is TRBJ1-6; weak D call: TRBD1 (6 bases). The CDR3 is made up of 18 amino acids. From germline, CDR1 is SGHVS and CDR2 FNYEAQ. V was pared by 5 bases and J by 0 bases, with 17 bases between. This CDR3 reads CASSADLQGSSYNSPLHF. CDR3 DNA sequence: TGTGCCAGCAGCGCCGACTTACAGGGTAGCTCCTATAATTCACCCCTCCACTTT.

This chain links TRBV11-2 with TRBJ1-5; 10 bases map to TRBD1. The CDR3 is 14 residues long. Germline loops: CDR1 SGHAT, CDR2 FQNNGV. V lost 3 bases to trimming and J lost 4 bases; unmatched junction nucleotides: 0. This CDR3 is CASSLGQGNQPQHF. CDR3 coding DNA: TGTGCCAGCAGCTTGGGACAGGGGAATCAGCCCCAGCATTTT.

The V call is TRBV2, the J call TRBJ1-2; a weak D match, TRBD1 (6 bases). V lost 7 bases, J lost 4 bases, and 16 bases lay in between. Germline assignment: CDR1 SNHLY and CDR2 FYNNEI. The CDR3 consists of 14 residues. CDR3 loop: CASNERGTVYGYTF. The CDR3 DNA reads as TGTGCCAGCAACGAAAGGGGGACGGTCTATGGCTACACCTTC.

This clone was found once. The genes are TRBV7-2 and TRBJ2-7, with D possibly matching TRBD1 (6 bases). Germline V lookup: CDR1 SGHTA, CDR2 FQGNSA. The CDR3 has 12 amino acids. V gave up 4 bases and J gave up 4 bases, with 8 bases separating them. This CDR3 reads CASSSRGYEQYF. DNA for the CDR3: TGTGCCAGCAGCTCCAGGGGTTACGAGCAGTACTTC.

This chain connects TRBV23-1 to TRBJ1-1; D gene ambiguous. TRBV23-1 is placed among ORFs of uncertain function. This CDR3 spans 13 amino acids. V lost 2 bases, J lost 1 base, and 5 bases lay in between. CDR3 nucleotide sequence: TGCGCCAGCAGTCAACCGAGGAACACTGAAGCTTTCTTT. It yields the protein CASSQPRNTEAFF.

The chain is built from TRBV5-1 and TRBJ2-3; TRBD2 matches 7 bases. Germline CDR1 and CDR2: SGHRS and YFSETQ. This CDR3 spans 16 amino acids. After removal of 3 bases from V and 0 bases from J, the junction contained 7 bases not matched to a gene. DNA of the CDR3: TGCGCCAGCAGCTGGACCGGGCGGGGGAGCACAGATACGCAGTATTTT. Protein sequence: CASSWTGRGSTDTQYF.

The chain carries TRBV11-3 and TRBJ2-2; D is possibly TRBD1 (6 bases). Per germline, CDR1 SGHNT and CDR2 YENEEA. The V end lost 5 bases, the J end lost 5 bases, and 12 bases lay between the germline ends. This CDR3 is built from 14 residues. The CDR3 DNA sequence: TGTGCCAGCAGCAACCGCCAGGGGACCGGGGAGCTGTTTTTT. This translates into CASSNRQGTGELFF.

The chain recombines TRBV5-4 with TRBJ1-2, with 10 nucleotides matching TRBD1. V dropped 4 bases and J dropped 6; count of bases not matched to a gene: 9. CDR3 length: 15 amino acids. Per the germline V gene, CDR1 is SGHNT and CDR2 is YYREEE (reference sequence). Here the CDR3 reads CASSNPGQGIDGYTF. In DNA form, the CDR3 reads TGTGCCAGCAGCAATCCGGGACAGGGGATCGATGGCTACACCTTC.

The chain employs TRBV5-1 and TRBJ1-1, with TRBD1 as a possible D gene (6 bases). The ends were cut back, 2 bases at V and 4 bases at J, with 12 bases in the middle. Germline V gives CDR1 SGHRS, CDR2 YFSETQ. The CDR3 is 14 residues long. CDR3 DNA sequence: TGCGCCAGCAGCTTTCAGGGGTCGGGCACTGAAGCTTTCTTT. Translation gives CASSFQGSGTEAFF.

The V and J genes are TRBV7-3 and TRBJ1-1; 8 nucleotides match TRBD1. The V and J ends lost 6 bases and 4 bases, in that order; junction bases with no gene match: 7. The CDR3 length is 14 residues. Germline assignment: CDR1 SGHTA and CDR2 FQGTGA. CDR3 protein: CASSYFTGGTEAFF. In DNA form, the CDR3 reads TGTGCCAGCAGTTATTTCACAGGGGGCACTGAAGCTTTCTTT. Drawing the rest from reference TRBV7-3 and TRBJ1-1, the complete variable domain is GAGVSQTPSNKVTEKGKYVELRCDPISGHTALYWYRQSLGQGPEFLIYFQGTGAADDSGLPNDRFFAVRPEGSVSTLKIQRTERGDSAVYLCASSYFTGGTEAFFGQGTRLTVV.

CDR3 in DNA: TGTGCCAGCAGAGATACCGGGACATCTGGAAACACCATATATTTT. This translates into CASRDTGTSGNTIYF. The rearrangement joins TRBV6-6 to TRBJ1-3; D is perhaps TRBD1 (6 bases). Germline assignment: CDR1 MNHNY and CDR2 SVGAGI (reference sequence). The CDR3 runs to 15 residues. V was cut by 6 bases and J by 1 base, with 13 bases left in between.

The chain links TRBV5-1 to TRBJ1-3, with TRBD1 identical over 7 bases. V gave up 3 bases and J gave up 3 bases; unmatched junction bases: 6. The germline V gene encodes CDR1 SGHRS and CDR2 YFSETQ. The CDR3 is made up of 15 amino acids. This CDR3 reads CASSSRQGVGNTIYF. The CDR3 DNA follows: TGCGCCAGCAGCTCCCGCCAGGGGGTTGGAAACACCATATATTTT.

The chain recombines TRBV27 with TRBJ2-1, with 10 bases matching TRBD2. The germline gives CDR1 MNHEY, CDR2 SMNVEV (reference sequence). V trimming: 0 bases; J trimming: 4 bases; junction bases outside the gene matches: 0. This CDR3 has 15 residues. The CDR3 sequence: CASSLSAGGYNEQFF. The CDR3 DNA follows: TGTGCCAGCAGTTTATCAGCGGGGGGGTACAATGAGCAGTTCTTC.

The chain recombines TRBV19 with TRBJ2-1, with 8 bases aligning to TRBD1. From germline, CDR1 is LNHDA and CDR2 SQIVND (reference sequence). Unmatched junction bases numbered 9, after V lost 4 bases and J lost 7 bases. CDR3 length: 15 residues. This CDR3 reads CASSRVAGGGNEQFF. The CDR3 bases are TGTGCCAGTAGTAGAGTTGCAGGGGGCGGAAATGAGCAGTTCTTC.

The chain links TRBV19 to TRBJ1-1; the match to TRBD1 covers 8 bases. With V trimmed by 3 bases and J by 0 bases, 9 bases remained unmatched. CDR3 size: 17 residues. Looked up from germline, CDR1 is LNHDA and CDR2 is SQIVND (reference sequence). CDR3 region: CASSISGTGFMNTEAFF. CDR3 coding DNA: TGTGCCAGTAGTATCTCCGGGACAGGTTTCATGAACACTGAAGCTTTCTTT.

This clone occurred once. One end of the junction is discordant with germline, which a read error may explain. This sequence joins TRBV7-7 and TRBJ2-5; 9 bases are shared with TRBD1. The CDR3 runs to 13 residues. The germline CDR1 and CDR2 sequences are SSHAT and FNYEAQ (reference sequence). The CDR3, as DNA: TGTGCTAGCAGCCGGGACAGGGACGAGACCCAGTACTTC. Translated, it gives CASSRDRDETQYF.

The gene calls are TRBV19 and TRBJ1-1, with D possibly TRBD1 on 6 matching bases. The germline V gene has CDR1 LNHDA and CDR2 SQIVND (reference sequence). The V gene lost 3 bases and the J gene lost 4 bases, with 12 bases spanning the gap. The CDR3 consists of 14 residues. CDR3 sequence reads: CASSIRTGTTEAFF. The CDR3 DNA is TGTGCCAGTAGTATCCGTACAGGGACCACTGAAGCTTTCTTT. Based on the CDR3 plus reference TRBV19 and TRBJ1-1, the full variable domain is DGGITQSPKYLFRKEGQNVTLSCEQNLNHDAMYWYRQDPGQGLRLIYYSQIVNDFQKGDIAEGYSVSREKKESFPLTVTSAQKNPTAFYLCASSIRTGTTEAFFGQGTRLTVV.

The gene calls are TRBV7-6 and TRBJ2-1; 9 bases align to TRBD1. The CDR3 spans 14 residues. Germline V gene data show CDR1 as SGHVS and CDR2 as FNYEAQ. The ends lost 1 base at V and 12 bases at J; junction bases unmatched: 7. CDR3: CASSLVGTGSGQFF. The CDR3 DNA reads as TGTGCCAGCAGCTTAGTAGGGACAGGGTCTGGGCAGTTCTTC. Using reference TRBV7-6 and TRBJ2-1 for the parts outside the CDR3, the full variable domain is GAGVSQSPRYKVTKRGQDVALRCDPISGHVSLYWYRQALGQGPEFLTYFNYEAQQDKSGLPNDRFSAERPEGSISTLTIQRTEQRDSAMYRCASSLVGTGSGQFFGPGTRLTVL.

The chain recombines TRBV2 with TRBJ1-4; 9 bases agree with TRBD1. Trimming removed 5 bases from V and 0 bases from J; junction bases left unmatched: 10. The CDR3 contains 18 residues. The germline V gene has CDR1 SNHLY and CDR2 FYNNEI. Written as DNA, the CDR3 is TGTGCCAGCAGTACCCAAACAGGGGGCTTGGCAACTAATGAAAAACTGTTTTTT. Protein sequence: CASSTQTGGLATNEKLFF.

This chain connects TRBV12-5 to TRBJ2-7; possibly TRBD2 for D (6 bases). Trimming removed 1 base from V and 1 base from J, with 17 bases in between. This CDR3 spans 17 amino acids. In germline, CDR1 is LGHNT, CDR2 FRNRAP. CDR3 region: CASGLGGSAGTSYEQYF. Here the CDR3 DNA reads TGTGCTAGTGGTTTGGGGGGGTCGGCAGGGACTTCCTACGAGCAGTACTTC.

The chain links TRBV19 to TRBJ2-7; TRBD2 aligns across 7 bases. The CDR3 is 14 amino acids. Germline V gene lookup returns CDR1 LNHDA and CDR2 SQIVND (reference sequence). J gave up 0 bases and V 3 bases, and 2 bases lay outside the gene matches. The CDR3 region is CASSIGGSSYEQYF. Written as DNA, the CDR3 is TGTGCCAGTAGTATCGGCGGGAGCTCCTACGAGCAGTACTTC.

This chain connects TRBV11-3 to TRBJ1-6, with D possibly TRBD1 on 5 matching bases. V dropped 4 bases and J dropped 10 bases, with 14 bases sitting between them. In germline, CDR1 is SGHNT, CDR2 YENEEA. This CDR3 is 14 amino acids long. The CDR3 nucleotides are TGTGCCAGCAGCTCGGCCGGGGGTAGCTCACCCCTCCACTTT. Its protein product is CASSSAGGSSPLHF.

The V gene is TRBV6-5, the J gene TRBJ1-1, with D maybe TRBD1 (6 bases). Germline lookup yields CDR1 MNHEY and CDR2 SVGAGI. The V end was cut by 3 bases, the J end by 0 bases, with 11 bases between. This CDR3 contains 15 residues. CDR3 in DNA: TGTGCCAGCAGTTATTCAGGACAGTTGAACACTGAAGCTTTCTTT. Translating gives CASSYSGQLNTEAFF.

V and J are TRBV7-6 and TRBJ1-3; D perhaps matches TRBD1 (6 bases). The CDR3 is 15 amino acids. V was pared by 5 bases and J by 0 bases, with 11 bases between. Germline V CDR1 and CDR2: SGHVS, FNYEAQ. CDR3 nucleotides: TGTGCCAGCAGCCCGGACAGCACCTCTGGAAACACCATATATTTT. Its translation: CASSPDSTSGNTIYF.

The V and J genes are TRBV14 and TRBJ2-3, with D tentatively TRBD2 (7 bases). V lost 6 bases and J lost 2, with 27 bases in between. Germline CDR1 is SGHDN and CDR2 is FVKESK. This CDR3 spans 19 amino acids. CDR3 sequence (DNA): TGTGCCAGCAGTCCGGGGGGCACAGGGACCCCATTATACACAGATACGCAGTATTTT. It is translated as CASSPGGTGTPLYTDTQYF.

Only a few counts were recorded for this clone. The V and J genes are TRBV3-1 (or the pseudogene TRBV3-2) and TRBJ2-2; TRBD1 agrees at 7 bases. Trimming cost V 7 bases and J 9 bases; bases outside gene matches: 8. The CDR3 covers 13 residues. Germline V gives CDR1 LGHDT, CDR2 YNNKEL (reference sequence). The CDR3 sequence: CASMGTVHRELFF. The CDR3 DNA sequence: TGTGCCAGCATGGGGACAGTACACCGGGAGCTGTTTTTT.

This clone was counted once. This chain links TRBV19 with TRBJ2-1, with 8 bases that match TRBD2. The J segment lost 15 bases and the V segment lost 3 bases, leaving 7 bases of the junction unmatched. Germline V gene sequence: CDR1 LNHDA, CDR2 SQIVND (reference sequence). This CDR3 region has 12 residues. The CDR3 DNA follows: TGTGCCAGTAGTATGGTCGAGCGGGGGTTGTTCTTC. Its translation: CASSMVERGLFF.